A selection of T cell receptor beta chains follows, all from one sample in a study of T-cell memory formation after mild COVID-19. TCRdb reanalysed the 5' RACE reads using MiXCR and keeps one entry per CDR3 protein. The sample comprises a few hundred thousand distinct CDR3 sequences, roughly 20% of which are singletons, and roughly a fifth rests with the top ten. The sequencing sample was made of PBMCs or a T cell subset sorted from them (not recorded which). Receptors were obtained from a man younger than 30 who had mild COVID-19 (a few samples of this study predate the infection). Cell type and time point are not known. Each CDR3 is given without its conserved first and last residue. Size is stated for part of the rows, as once, few or many counts, or as a class when the clone is expanded.

V: TRBV7-6
size: NA
J: TRBJ2-5
CDR3: ASSATGGETQY

V: TRBV11-1
size: many
J: TRBJ2-5
CDR3: ASSTRETQY

V: TRBV4-3
size: many
J: TRBJ1-3
CDR3: ASSQATGAFGNTIY

V: TRBV12-3/TRBV12-4
size: few
J: TRBJ2-7
CDR3: ASSMTSGYEQY

V: TRBV5-1
size: NA
J: TRBJ2-1
CDR3: ASRGLGGGHNEQF

V: TRBV6-2/TRBV6-3
size: few
J: TRBJ2-1
CDR3: ASSYSKGRNEQF

V: TRBV30
size: few
J: TRBJ1-1
CDR3: AWSRLGDRVAEAF

V: TRBV5-5
size: NA
J: TRBJ2-7
CDR3: ASSPTARVYEQY

V: TRBV12-3/TRBV12-4
size: few
J: TRBJ2-7
CDR3: ASRPTGGYEQY

V: TRBV6-1
size: NA
J: TRBJ2-7
CDR3: AGGSYEQY

V: TRBV6-5
size: few
J: TRBJ2-3
CDR3: ASSRPQSGKGRTDTQY

V: TRBV7-8
size: once
J: TRBJ2-5
CDR3: ASSLEPGEETQY

V: TRBV20-1
size: few
J: TRBJ1-2
CDR3: SARDYDSPEGNYGYT

V: TRBV4-2
size: few
J: TRBJ2-2
CDR3: ASSQDEGGTGELF

V: TRBV15
size: NA
J: TRBJ1-3
CDR3: ATSRDRGTGNTIY

V: TRBV7-9
size: NA
J: TRBJ2-2
CDR3: ASSMYGDLTGELF

V: TRBV23-1
size: NA
J: TRBJ2-7
CDR3: ASSQWTIGGQSSYEQY

V: TRBV5-1
size: NA
J: TRBJ2-2
CDR3: ASREVPGGTGELF

V: TRBV18
size: NA
J: TRBJ2-4
CDR3: ASSPRTGDENIQY

V: TRBV5-4
size: many
J: TRBJ2-2
CDR3: ASSPRTSLTGELF

V: TRBV30
size: few
J: TRBJ2-7
CDR3: AWYPRGGYEQY

V: TRBV20-1
size: NA
J: TRBJ1-2
CDR3: SASLIRGLNYGYT

V: TRBV7-8
size: NA
J: TRBJ1-1
CDR3: ASKTEQGNTEAF

V: TRBV7-2
size: few
J: TRBJ1-5
CDR3: ASSPDSYQPQH

V: TRBV20-1
size: many
J: TRBJ1-5
CDR3: SARAGNQPQH

V: TRBV7-9
size: few
J: TRBJ2-1
CDR3: ASGGFYSQGNEQF

V: TRBV29-1
size: once
J: TRBJ1-1
CDR3: SVAAAEAF

V: TRBV2
size: NA
J: TRBJ2-6
CDR3: ASRTTRAGANVLT

V: TRBV6-2/TRBV6-3
size: NA
J: TRBJ1-6
CDR3: ASRTGGSPSPLH

V: TRBV28
size: few
J: TRBJ2-1
CDR3: ASSFQRGTIDNEQF

V: TRBV25-1
size: few
J: TRBJ1-1
CDR3: ASSAQWGQGQTEAF

V: TRBV19
size: NA
J: TRBJ2-7
CDR3: ASSLITGTGDYEQY

V: TRBV7-2
size: few
J: TRBJ2-7
CDR3: ASSPRQLSYEQY

V: TRBV29-1
size: few
J: TRBJ2-4
CDR3: SVDGGVDIQY

V: TRBV9
size: few
J: TRBJ1-4
CDR3: ASSLRTGGSSNEKLF

V: TRBV5-1
size: NA
J: TRBJ2-1
CDR3: ASSSQGFHNEQF

V: TRBV4-1
size: NA
J: TRBJ1-5
CDR3: ASSQVGSTGMNQPQH

V: TRBV3-1
size: NA
J: TRBJ1-5
CDR3: ASSQERQPQH

V: TRBV7-3
size: many
J: TRBJ1-4
CDR3: ASSGNSATNEKLF

V: TRBV7-2
size: few
J: TRBJ2-2
CDR3: ASSLEVAGTGELF

V: TRBV4-3
size: NA
J: TRBJ1-1
CDR3: ASSQEGITEAF

V: TRBV3-1
size: NA
J: TRBJ2-5
CDR3: ASSQGGGPFAREAQY

V: TRBV3-1
size: NA
J: TRBJ1-6
CDR3: ASSQRHRNSPLH

V: TRBV24-1
size: NA
J: TRBJ1-1
CDR3: ATSDFGTEAF

V: TRBV20-1
size: NA
J: TRBJ1-2
CDR3: SARDRDGYT